The 10 T cell receptor beta chains in this list originate from one sample, sequenced in a study of human T cells and chemical hapten exposure. Time point defined: pre-sensitization, week 0. Noted treatment: therapeutic diphenylcyclopropenone sensitization with weekly scalp DPC. TCRdb recomputed calls from the RACE reads with MiXCR, one row per CDR3 protein. Of approximately 370,000 distinct CDR3 sequences listed, approximately 5% were seen once; the top ten hold less than 9%. The specimen comprised whole blood, sampled in connection with sensitization to the hapten diphenylcyclopropenone (DPC). All receptors derive from a woman between 18 and 29 years old with alopecia areata. Some clones in this sample may be carry-over from other donors' samples.

This clonotype was recorded a few times. V and J are TRBV6-5 and TRBJ2-7, with a weak D call TRBD1 (6 bases). Trimming pared 3 bases from V and 2 bases from J, leaving 11 bases between. CDR1 and CDR2 from the germline V gene are MNHEY and SVGAGI. The CDR3 runs 14 residues. The CDR3 sequence is CASSYGTPTYEQYF. CDR3 DNA sequence: TGTGCCAGCAGTTATGGGACACCGACCTACGAGCAGTACTTC.

The chain uses TRBV29-1 and TRBJ2-3; TRBD2 matches at 11 bases. Per the germline V gene, CDR1 is SQVTM and CDR2 is ANQGSEA. J was trimmed by 4 bases and V by 5 bases; bases with no gene match: 11. This CDR3 is built from 16 residues. The CDR3 DNA reads TGCAGCGTTATCCCTAGCGGGGGGTTAAGCGCAGATACGCAGTATTTT. It is translated as CSVIPSGGLSADTQYF.

This clonotype was seen once. Since a much larger clone is just one base distant, this may be a read error. The CDR3, as DNA: TGTGCCAGCAGCTTAGCCAGCGGGGGGGCCGTAAAGACCCAGTTCTTC. Amino acid sequence: CASSLASGGAVKTQFF. The V call is TRBV7-2, the J call TRBJ2-5; 10 bases align to TRBD2. The J call may be wrong; the DNA end is better matched by TRBJ2-1. In germline, CDR1 is SGHTA, CDR2 FQGNSA. The CDR3 loop spans 16 amino acids.

This clonotype was seen at least ten times. The chain carries TRBV12-3 or TRBV12-4 and TRBJ1-2; D unclear. There are 13 residues in the CDR3. V dropped 5 bases and J dropped 2 bases, with 9 bases sitting between them. CDR3 in DNA: TGTGCCAGCAGTCCCCGCACGAACTATGGCTACACCTTC. Translating gives CASSPRTNYGYTF.

Ten or more counts support this clonotype. CDR3: CASSRSGGARETQYF. The CDR3 DNA follows: TGTGCCAGCAGCCGAAGCGGGGGGGCCCGGGAGACCCAGTACTTC. The rearrangement joins TRBV11-1 to TRBJ2-5; 10 positions match TRBD2. CDR1 is SGHAT, CDR2 FQDESV, per germline (reference sequence). The V and J ends lost 5 bases and 5 bases, in that order; junction bases with no gene match: 8. The CDR3 sequence is 15 residues long.

This clonotype showed up just a few times. The chain links TRBV15 to TRBJ2-3; D perhaps matches TRBD2 (6 bases). Between the trimmed V and J ends, which lost 7 bases and 2 bases, there was a span of 10 bases. The CDR3 is made up of 13 amino acids. From germline, CDR1 is LNHNV and CDR2 YYDKDF (reference sequence). This chain's CDR3 is CATNGGDTDTQYF. In DNA form, the CDR3 reads TGTGCCACCAATGGCGGGGACACAGATACGCAGTATTTT. The whole variable domain, remainder taken from reference TRBV15 and TRBJ2-3, is DAMVIQNPRYQVTQFGKPVTLSCSQTLNHNVMYWYQQKSSQAPKLLFHYYDKDFNNEADTPDNFQSRRPNTSFCFLDIRSPGLGDTAMYLCATNGGDTDTQYFGPGTRLTVL.

The sample holds many counts of this clonotype. The chain combines TRBV6-2 or TRBV6-3 with TRBJ2-1, with D possibly being TRBD2 (6 bases). Trimming took 5 bases from V and 4 from J, leaving 18 bases between them. Germline-derived CDR1 and CDR2 are MNHEY and SVGEGT. The CDR3 covers 16 residues. Here the CDR3 reads CASSPRDRGDYNEQFF. The CDR3 nucleotides are TGTGCCAGCAGTCCACGGGATCGCGGGGATTACAATGAGCAGTTCTTC.

On this clonotype itself: A much larger clonotype is one base distant, so this may be a read error. This sequence joins TRBV29-1 and TRBJ1-2; 7 positions agree with TRBD1. Per the germline V gene, CDR1 is SQVTM and CDR2 is ANQGSEA. Trimming cost V 6 bases and J 4 bases; bases outside gene matches: 11. The CDR3 runs to 14 residues. CDR3 sequence: CSVTEDREGYGYTF. DNA of the CDR3: TGCAGCGTCACGGAAGACAGGGAAGGCTATGGCTACACCTTC.

This clonotype was counted between two and nine times. The rearrangement uses TRBV5-1 and TRBJ1-1, with unresolved D. The germline V gene encodes CDR1 SGHRS and CDR2 YFSETQ. The CDR3 consists of 15 residues. V was clipped by 4 bases and J by 0 bases, with 13 bases between them. This CDR3 is CASSRAAGLNTEAFF. The CDR3 DNA is TGCGCCAGCAGCAGGGCCGCTGGATTGAACACTGAAGCTTTCTTT.

The sample holds many counts of this clonotype. The rearrangement uses TRBV4-2 and TRBJ2-1; the D gene could be TRBD1 or TRBD2 (6 bases each). V lost 0 bases and J 2 bases, leaving 11 bases between the germline ends. The V gene's germline CDR1 is LGHNA and CDR2 YNFKEQ. The CDR3 runs to 16 residues. CDR3 DNA: TGTGCCAGCAGCCAAGAATACGGGGGCCCCTACAATGAGCAGTTCTTC. It specifies CASSQEYGGPYNEQFF.